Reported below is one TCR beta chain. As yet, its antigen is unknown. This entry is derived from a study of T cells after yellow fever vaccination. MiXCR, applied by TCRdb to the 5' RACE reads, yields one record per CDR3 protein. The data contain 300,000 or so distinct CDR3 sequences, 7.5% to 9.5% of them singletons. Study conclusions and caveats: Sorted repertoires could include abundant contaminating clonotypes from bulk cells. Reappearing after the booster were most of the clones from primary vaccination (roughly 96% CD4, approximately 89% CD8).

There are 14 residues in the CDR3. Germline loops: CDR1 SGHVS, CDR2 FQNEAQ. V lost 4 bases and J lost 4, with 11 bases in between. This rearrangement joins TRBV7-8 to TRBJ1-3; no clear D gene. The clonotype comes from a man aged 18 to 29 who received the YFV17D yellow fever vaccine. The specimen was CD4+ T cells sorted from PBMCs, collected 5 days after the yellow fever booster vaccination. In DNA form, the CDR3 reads TGTGCCAGCAGCTCCACACCCCAGGGAAACACCATATATTTT. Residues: CASSSTPQGNTIYF.